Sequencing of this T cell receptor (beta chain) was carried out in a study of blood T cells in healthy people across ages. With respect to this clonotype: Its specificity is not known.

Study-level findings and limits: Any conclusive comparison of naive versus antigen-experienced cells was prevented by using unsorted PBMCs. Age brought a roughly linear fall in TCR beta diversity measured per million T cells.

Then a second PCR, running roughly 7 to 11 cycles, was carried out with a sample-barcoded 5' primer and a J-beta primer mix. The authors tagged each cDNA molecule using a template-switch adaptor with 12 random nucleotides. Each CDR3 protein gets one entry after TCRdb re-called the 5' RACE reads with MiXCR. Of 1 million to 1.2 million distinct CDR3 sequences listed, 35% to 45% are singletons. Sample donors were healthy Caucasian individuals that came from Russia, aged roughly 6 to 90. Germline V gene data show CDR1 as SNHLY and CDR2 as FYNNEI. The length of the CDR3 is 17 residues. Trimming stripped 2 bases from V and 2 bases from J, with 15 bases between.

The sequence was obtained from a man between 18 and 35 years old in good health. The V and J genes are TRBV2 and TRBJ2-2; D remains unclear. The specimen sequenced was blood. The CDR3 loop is CASSEPLAAVNTGELFF. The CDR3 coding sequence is TGTGCCAGCAGTGAACCTTTGGCGGCAGTCAACACCGGGGAGCTGTTTTTT.